Each of the 7 T cell receptor beta chains below was sequenced from the same sample in a study of regulatory T cells in long-lasting Graves disease. Arm-PCR of CDR3 regions and iRepertoire HTBI primers were used to build TCR beta libraries. TCRdb analysed the multiplex PCR reads with MiXCR anew, one entry per CDR3 protein. The sample contains a few hundred thousand distinct CDR3 sequences, about a quarter of which appear only once. Time point meaning: persistent/refractory GD, antithyroid drugs over 5 years with positive TRAb. Generation of the TCR library employed RNA extracted from PBMCs. This specimen was peripheral blood mononuclear cells (PBMCs), taken when the disease was refractory, from a patient treated with antithyroid drugs. The receptors were gathered from a female donor with Graves disease.

The chain is built from TRBV12-3 or TRBV12-4 and TRBJ1-2, with D unresolved. Trimming left V 6 bases short and J 8 bases short, with 16 bases between. CDR3 size: 13 residues. Written as DNA, the CDR3 is TGTGCCAGCAGAGTTCGTGAAGTTCAGGGCTACACCTTC. Translating gives CASRVREVQGYTF.

This clonotype was counted many times. V usage is TRBV28 and J usage is TRBJ1-2, with D perhaps matching TRBD1 (6 bases). CDR1 and CDR2 from the germline V gene are MDHEN and SYDVKM. This CDR3 has 16 residues. V was trimmed by 1 base and J by 5 bases, leaving 17 bases between them. The CDR3 DNA sequence: TGTGCCAGCAGTTTATCTAGTTTCCAGGGGCAGTATGGCTACACCTTC. This encodes CASSLSSFQGQYGYTF.

This sequence joins TRBV5-1 and TRBJ1-2; D is possibly TRBD1 (6 bases). V dropped 6 bases and J dropped 5 bases, with 17 bases sitting between them. The CDR3 loop spans 14 amino acids. Germline-derived CDR1 and CDR2 are SGHRS and YFSETQ. Here the CDR3 reads CASTPKEQGYGYTF. The DNA for the CDR3 is TGCGCCAGCACCCCGAAGGAACAGGGATATGGCTACACCTTC. Full variable domain (remainder filled in from reference TRBV5-1 and TRBJ1-2): KAGVTQTPRYLIKTRGQQVTLSCSPISGHRSVSWYQQTPGQGLQFLFEYFSETQRNKGNFPGRFSGRQFSNSRSEMNVSTLELGDSALYLCASTPKEQGYGYTFGSGTRLTVV.

This clonotype has just a few counts. This chain connects TRBV7-2 to TRBJ1-1, with D possibly TRBD1 on 6 matching bases. The CDR3 contains 15 residues. CDR1 and CDR2 (germline): SGHTA, FQGNSA. Trimming took 5 bases from V and 0 from J, leaving 13 bases between them. CDR3 sequence reads: CASSLLQGLNTEAFF. CDR3 bases: TGTGCCAGCAGCCTCCTACAGGGCTTGAACACTGAAGCTTTCTTT.

The rearrangement joins TRBV28 to TRBJ2-5; maybe TRBD1 (5 bases). Trimming pared 3 bases from V and 1 base from J, leaving 12 bases between. Germline V lookup: CDR1 MDHEN, CDR2 SYDVKM. The CDR3 loop spans 15 amino acids. As DNA, the CDR3 is TGTGCCAGCAGTTTGAGAACCAGGGCCCAAGAGACCCAGTACTTC. It translates to CASSLRTRAQETQYF.

The chain is built from TRBV7-2 and TRBJ1-1; 7 bases line up with TRBD1. Per germline, CDR1 SGHTA and CDR2 FQGNSA. V trimming: 2 bases; J trimming: 1 base; junction bases outside the gene matches: 13. The length of the CDR3 is 18 residues. The CDR3: CASSLSVARNRGNTEAFF. CDR3 nucleotide sequence: TGTGCCAGCAGCTTATCTGTCGCAAGAAACAGGGGGAACACTGAAGCTTTCTTT.

The chain links TRBV20-1 to TRBJ2-3; the D gene is possibly TRBD2 (5 bases). V was pared by 5 bases and J by 4 bases, with 13 bases between. CDR3 length: 13 amino acids. Germline lookup yields CDR1 DFQATT and CDR2 SNEGSKA (reference sequence). CDR3 sequence: CSAVGDWSDTQYF. The CDR3 DNA sequence: TGCAGTGCTGTCGGGGATTGGTCAGATACGCAGTATTTT.